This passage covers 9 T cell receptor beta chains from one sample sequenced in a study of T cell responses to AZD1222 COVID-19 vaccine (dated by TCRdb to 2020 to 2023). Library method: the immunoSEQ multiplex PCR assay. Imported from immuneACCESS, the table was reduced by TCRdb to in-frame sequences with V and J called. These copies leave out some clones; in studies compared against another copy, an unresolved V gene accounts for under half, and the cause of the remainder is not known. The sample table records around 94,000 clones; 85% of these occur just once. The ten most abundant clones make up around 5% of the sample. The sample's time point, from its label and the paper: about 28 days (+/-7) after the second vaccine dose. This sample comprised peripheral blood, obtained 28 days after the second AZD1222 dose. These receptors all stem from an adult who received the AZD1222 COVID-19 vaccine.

CDR3 nucleotides: TGTGCCAGCAGTTACGCCACAGGGTTAGGCTATGGCTACACCTTC. Its translation: CASSYATGLGYGYTF. This rearrangement joins TRBV6-5 to TRBJ1-2; TRBD1 might be the D (6 bases). Trimming stripped 2 bases from V and 4 bases from J, with 14 bases between. The CDR3 extends over 15 amino acids. Germline CDR1 is MNHEY and CDR2 is SVGAGI.

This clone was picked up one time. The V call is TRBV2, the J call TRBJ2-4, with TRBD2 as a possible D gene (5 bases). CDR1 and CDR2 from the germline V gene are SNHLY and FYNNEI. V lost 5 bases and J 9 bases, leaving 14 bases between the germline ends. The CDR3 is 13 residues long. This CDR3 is CASSRNGGGIQYF. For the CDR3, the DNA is TGTGCCAGCAGTAGGAACGGAGGAGGCATTCAGTACTTC.

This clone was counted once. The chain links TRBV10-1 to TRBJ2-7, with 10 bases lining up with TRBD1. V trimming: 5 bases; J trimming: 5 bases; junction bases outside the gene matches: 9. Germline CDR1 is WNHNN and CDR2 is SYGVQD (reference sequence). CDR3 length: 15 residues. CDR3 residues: CASSPRTGGAHEQYF. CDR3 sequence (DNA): TGCGCCAGCAGTCCCCGGACAGGGGGGGCCCACGAGCAGTACTTC.

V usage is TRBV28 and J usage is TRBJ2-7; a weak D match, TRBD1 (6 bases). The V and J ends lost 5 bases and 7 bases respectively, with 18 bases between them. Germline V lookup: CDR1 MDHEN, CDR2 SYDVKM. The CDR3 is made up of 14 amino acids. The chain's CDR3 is CASSTDESGVEQYF. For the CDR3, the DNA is TGTGCCAGCAGTACAGACGAATCAGGGGTGGAGCAGTACTTC.

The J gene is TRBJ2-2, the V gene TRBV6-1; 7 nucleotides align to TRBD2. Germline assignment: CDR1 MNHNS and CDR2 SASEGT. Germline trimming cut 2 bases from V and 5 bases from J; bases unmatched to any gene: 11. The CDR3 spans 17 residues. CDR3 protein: CASSEWGGIGRTGELFF. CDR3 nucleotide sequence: TGTGCCAGCAGTGAATGGGGAGGGATCGGGAGAACCGGGGAGCTGTTTTTT.

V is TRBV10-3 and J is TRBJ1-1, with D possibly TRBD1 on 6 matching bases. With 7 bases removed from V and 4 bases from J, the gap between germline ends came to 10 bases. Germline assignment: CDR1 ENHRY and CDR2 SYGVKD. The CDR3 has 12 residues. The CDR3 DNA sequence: TGTGCCATCAAGGGGGTCAGCACTGAAGCTTTCTTT. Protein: CAIKGVSTEAFF.

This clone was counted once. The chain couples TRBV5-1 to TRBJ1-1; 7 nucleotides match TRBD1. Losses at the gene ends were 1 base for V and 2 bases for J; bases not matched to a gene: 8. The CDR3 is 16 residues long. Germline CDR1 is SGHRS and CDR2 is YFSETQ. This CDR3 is CASSLRMGQLNTEAFF. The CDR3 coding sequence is TGCGCCAGCAGCTTGAGGATGGGACAGCTAAACACTGAAGCTTTCTTT.

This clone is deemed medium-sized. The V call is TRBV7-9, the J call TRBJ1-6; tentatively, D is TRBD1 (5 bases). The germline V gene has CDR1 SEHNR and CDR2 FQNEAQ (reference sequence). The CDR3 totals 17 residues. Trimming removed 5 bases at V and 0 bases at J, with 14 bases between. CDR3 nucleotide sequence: TGTGCCAGCAGCCTAACTCCAGGGAGCTCCTATAATTCACCCCTCCACTTT. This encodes CASSLTPGSSYNSPLHF.

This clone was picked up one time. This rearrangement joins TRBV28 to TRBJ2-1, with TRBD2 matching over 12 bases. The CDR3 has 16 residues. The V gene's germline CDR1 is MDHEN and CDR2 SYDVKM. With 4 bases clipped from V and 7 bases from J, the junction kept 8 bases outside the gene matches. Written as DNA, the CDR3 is TGTGCCAGCAGTTCCCCGACTAGCGGGAGCAGAAATGAGCAGTTCTTC. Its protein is CASSSPTSGSRNEQFF.